These 8 T cell receptor beta chains originate from one sample sequenced in a study of TIL therapy for anti-PD-1-resistant metastatic lung cancer (dated by TCRdb to the early 2020s). The sample's time point label is to be understood as: pre-treatment sample, taken before nivolumab and TIL therapy. TCR beta CDR3 regions were amplified from genomic DNA by bias-controlled multiplex PCR with the immunoSEQ v3 hsTCRB kit. TCRdb holds this immuneACCESS table with in-frame rearrangements only. Some clones are missing; in checked studies, unresolved V genes explain under half, and the rest has no known cause. The sample table contains about 43,000 clones; only one count was recorded for 65% to 80% of them. The top ten clonotypes cover more than 13% of the sample. This material consisted of blood, taken at baseline. The receptors were sampled from a man in his 70s with non-small cell lung cancer.

The chain carries TRBV14 and TRBJ1-1, with 7 bases identical to TRBD1. V gave up 4 bases and J gave up 2 bases; unmatched junction bases: 7. This CDR3 is built from 15 residues. The germline CDR1 and CDR2 sequences are SGHDN and FVKESK. The DNA of the CDR3 is TGTGCCAGCAGCCTGGACAGGACGACCAACACTGAAGCTTTCTTT. Its protein product is CASSLDRTTNTEAFF.

V usage is TRBV7-8 and J usage is TRBJ2-3; TRBD2 matches 8 bases. With V trimmed by 5 bases and J by 6 bases, 7 bases remained unmatched. CDR1 SGHVS and CDR2 FQNEAQ come from the germline V gene. The CDR3 length is 14 residues. CDR3 bases: TGTGCCAGCAGCCCCCGGGAGGGGTGGGATACGCAGTATTTT. As protein: CASSPREGWDTQYF.

The V and J genes are TRBV7-2 and TRBJ1-2; unclear D gene. Germline assignment: CDR1 SGHTA and CDR2 FQGNSA. With 1 base removed from V and 4 bases from J, the gap between germline ends came to 10 bases. The CDR3 is 14 residues long. DNA of the CDR3: TGTGCCAGCAGCTTAGATCGCGGCGCCTATGGCTACACCTTC. Its protein product is CASSLDRGAYGYTF.

CDR3 sequence reads: CASSLIPLTDYGYTF. In DNA, the CDR3 is TGTGCCAGCAGCTTAATCCCTTTGACAGACTATGGCTACACCTTC. The chain recombines TRBV11-3 with TRBJ1-2; tentative D call: TRBD1 (5 bases). From germline, CDR1 is SGHNT and CDR2 YENEEA. This CDR3 spans 15 amino acids. V was trimmed by 2 bases and J by 3 bases, leaving 13 bases between them.

In nucleotides, the CDR3 is TGTGCCAGCAGCTCAATCGTCGGAGGGAGAGCTAACTATGGCTACACCTTC. Its translation is CASSSIVGGRANYGYTF. The chain employs TRBV7-9 and TRBJ1-2; no clear D gene. V lost 4 bases to trimming and J lost 0 bases, with 18 bases between them. Germline V gives CDR1 SEHNR, CDR2 FQNEAQ (reference sequence). CDR3 length: 17 residues. Based on the CDR3 plus reference TRBV7-9 and TRBJ1-2, the full variable domain is DTGVSQNPRHKITKRGQNVTFRCDPISEHNRLYWYRQTLGQGPEFLTYFQNEAQLEKSRLLSDRFSAERPKGSFSTLEIQRTEQGDSAMYLCASSSIVGGRANYGYTFGSGTRLTVV.

This clone has just one count. CDR3 amino acids: CASQPSPSYEQYF. CDR3 nucleotide sequence: TGCGCCAGTCAGCCTTCCCCCTCCTACGAGCAGTACTTC. The chain combines TRBV10-2 with TRBJ2-7; D remains ambiguous. Trimming took off 9 bases at V and 0 bases at J, with 12 bases between the two ends. The CDR3 sequence is 13 residues long. CDR1 WSHSY and CDR2 SAAADI come from the germline V gene.

V is TRBV11-2 and J is TRBJ2-7, with TRBD2 matching 11 bases. Per germline, CDR1 SGHAT and CDR2 FQNNGV. V shed 4 bases and J 3 bases; nucleotides not matched to a gene: 5. This CDR3 has 15 residues. For the CDR3, the DNA is TGTGCCAGCAGCTGGGGGGGACTAGCGGTCTACGAGCAGTACTTC. It translates to CASSWGGLAVYEQYF.

The chain combines TRBV7-3 with TRBJ2-1, with 12 bases matching TRBD2. The CDR3 runs to 17 residues. Per germline, CDR1 SGHTA and CDR2 FQGTGA. V gave up 5 bases and J gave up 0 bases; unmatched junction bases: 5. The CDR3, as DNA: TGTGCCAGCAGCCCGGGACTAGCGGGCGTCTCCTACAATGAGCAGTTCTTC. Translating gives CASSPGLAGVSYNEQFF.